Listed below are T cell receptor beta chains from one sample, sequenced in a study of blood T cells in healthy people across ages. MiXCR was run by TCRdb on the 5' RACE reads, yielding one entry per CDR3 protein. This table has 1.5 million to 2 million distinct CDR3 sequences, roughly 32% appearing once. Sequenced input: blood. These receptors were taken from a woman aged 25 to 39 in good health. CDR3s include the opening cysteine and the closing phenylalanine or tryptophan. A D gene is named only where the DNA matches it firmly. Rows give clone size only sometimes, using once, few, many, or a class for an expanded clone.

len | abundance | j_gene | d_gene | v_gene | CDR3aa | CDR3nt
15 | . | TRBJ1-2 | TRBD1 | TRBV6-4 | CASPDRVIANYGYTF | TGTGCCAGCCCCGACAGGGTAATAGCTAACTATGGCTACACCTTC
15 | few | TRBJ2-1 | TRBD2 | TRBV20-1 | CSARDANGRLNEQFF | TGCAGTGCTAGAGACGCGAACGGGAGGCTAAATGAGCAGTTCTTC
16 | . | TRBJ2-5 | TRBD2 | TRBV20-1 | CSASAFWASGAETQYF | TGCAGTGCTAGTGCGTTTTGGGCTAGCGGGGCGGAGACCCAGTACTTC
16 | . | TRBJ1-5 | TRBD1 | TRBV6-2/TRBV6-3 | CASSRDRAGLYQPQHF | TGTGCCAGCAGTCGGGACAGGGCGGGTCTGTATCAGCCCCAGCATTTT
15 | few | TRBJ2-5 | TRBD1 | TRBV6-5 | CASRGTGKGQETQYF | TGTGCCAGCAGAGGGACAGGCAAGGGGCAAGAGACCCAGTACTTC
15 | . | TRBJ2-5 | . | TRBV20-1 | CSAPKKGTARREQYF | TGTAGTGCGCCGAAAAAGGGGACAGCCCGACGGGAGCAGTACTTC
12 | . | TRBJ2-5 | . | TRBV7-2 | CASSLAARAQYF | TGTGCCAGCAGCTTAGCGGCGAGGGCCCAGTACTTC
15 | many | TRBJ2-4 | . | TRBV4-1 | CASSPGTRGKNIQYF | TGCGCCAGCAGTCCCGGCACACGAGGCAAAAACATTCAGTACTTC
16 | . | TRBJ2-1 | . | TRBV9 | CASSVGHGSSYNEQFF | TGTGCCAGCAGCGTAGGGCATGGATCCTCCTACAATGAGCAGTTCTTC
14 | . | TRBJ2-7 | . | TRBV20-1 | CSASPWQGSSEQYF | TGCAGTGCTAGTCCCTGGCAGGGAAGTTCGGAGCAGTACTTC
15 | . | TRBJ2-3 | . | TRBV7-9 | CASSLARGHTDTQYF | TGTGCCAGCAGCTTAGCACGTGGGCACACAGATACGCAGTATTTT
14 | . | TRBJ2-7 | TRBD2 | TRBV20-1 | CSARGLADSYEQYF | TGCAGTGCTAGGGGTCTAGCGGACTCCTACGAGCAGTACTTC
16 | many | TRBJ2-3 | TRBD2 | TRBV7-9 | CASSLPNGGYTDTQYF | TGTGCCAGCAGCTTACCCAACGGGGGGTATACAGATACGCAGTATTTT
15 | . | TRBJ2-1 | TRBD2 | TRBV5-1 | CASSLTSGGINEQFF | TGCGCCAGCAGCTTGACTAGCGGGGGGATTAATGAGCAGTTCTTC
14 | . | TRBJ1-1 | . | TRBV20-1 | CSTRSVQLNTEAFF | TGCAGTACTAGATCCGTACAGCTGAATACTGAAGCTTTCTTT
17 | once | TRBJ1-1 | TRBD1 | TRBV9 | CASSDPGTGGIGTEAFF | TGTGCCAGCAGCGATCCCGGGACAGGGGGCATTGGCACTGAAGCTTTCTTT
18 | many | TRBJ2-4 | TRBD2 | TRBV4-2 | CASSQDVWAGGAKNIQYF | TGTGCCAGCAGCCAAGATGTATGGGCGGGGGGAGCCAAAAACATTCAGTACTTC
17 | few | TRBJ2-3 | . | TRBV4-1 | CASSQEGADSESDTQYF | TGCGCCAGCAGCCAAGAAGGGGCGGATAGCGAGTCAGATACGCAGTATTTT
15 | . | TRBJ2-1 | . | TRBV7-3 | CASSLVRGPYNEQFF | TGTGCCAGCAGCCTGGTGCGGGGTCCCTACAATGAGCAGTTCTTC
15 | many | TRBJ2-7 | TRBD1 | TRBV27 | CASSLTGQGLYEQYF | TGTGCCAGCAGTTTAACAGGACAGGGGTTATACGAGCAGTACTTC
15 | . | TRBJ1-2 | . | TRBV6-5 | CASSYNVGVNYGYTF | TGTGCCAGCAGTTACAACGTAGGGGTCAACTATGGCTACACCTTC
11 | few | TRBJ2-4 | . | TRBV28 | CASSAKNIQYF | TGTGCCAGCAGTGCCAAAAACATTCAGTACTTC
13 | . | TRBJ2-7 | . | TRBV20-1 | CSASTRAHYEQYF | TGCAGTGCTAGTACCAGGGCCCACTACGAGCAGTACTTC
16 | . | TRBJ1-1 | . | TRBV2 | CASRAPGGRGFTEAFF | TGTGCCAGCAGGGCCCCCGGAGGCAGGGGTTTCACTGAAGCTTTCTTT
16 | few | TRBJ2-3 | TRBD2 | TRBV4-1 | CASSQVLGGRSDTQYF | TGCGCCAGCAGCCAAGTATTGGGCGGGAGGTCGGATACGCAGTATTTT
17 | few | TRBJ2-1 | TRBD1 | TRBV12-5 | CASGLVLSTGGGNEQFF | TGTGCTAGTGGTTTGGTACTTTCGACAGGGGGAGGGAATGAGCAGTTCTTC
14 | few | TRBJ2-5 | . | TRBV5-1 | CASRTAIHQETQYF | TGCGCCAGCAGGACCGCCATCCATCAAGAGACCCAGTACTTC
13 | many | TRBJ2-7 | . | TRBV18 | CASSRQGGYEQYF | TGTGCCAGCTCGCGCCAGGGAGGTTACGAGCAGTACTTC
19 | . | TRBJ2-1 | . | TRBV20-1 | CSARETTPGGGRSYNEQFF | TGCAGTGCTAGAGAGACGACCCCTGGGGGAGGCAGATCCTACAATGAGCAGTTCTTC
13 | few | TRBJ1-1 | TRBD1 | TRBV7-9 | CASSIRQGAEAFF | TGTGCCAGCAGCATAAGACAGGGCGCTGAAGCTTTCTTT
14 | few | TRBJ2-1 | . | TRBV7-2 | CASSLSFVRSEQFF | TGTGCCAGCAGCTTAAGCTTCGTGCGATCAGAGCAGTTCTTC
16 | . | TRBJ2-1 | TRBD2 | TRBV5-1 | CAGSTRPSGENNEQFF | TGCGCCGGCAGCACCCGTCCTAGCGGGGAAAACAATGAGCAGTTCTTC
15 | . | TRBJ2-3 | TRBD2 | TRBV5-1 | CASTNGTSGADTQYF | TGCGCCAGCACGAATGGGACTAGCGGAGCAGATACGCAGTATTTT
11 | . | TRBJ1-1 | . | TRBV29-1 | CSGSVNTEAFF | TGCAGCGGTTCAGTGAACACTGAAGCTTTCTTT
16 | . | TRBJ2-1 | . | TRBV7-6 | CASSLGGPEQVSEQFF | TGTGCCAGCAGCTTAGGTGGGCCAGAGCAGGTTAGTGAGCAGTTCTTC
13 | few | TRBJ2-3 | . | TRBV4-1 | CASNSWRGDTQYF | TGCGCCAGCAACTCATGGAGGGGAGATACGCAGTATTTT
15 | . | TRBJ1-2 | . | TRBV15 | CATSRAGIPAYGYTF | TGTGCCACCAGCAGAGCTGGGATCCCCGCCTATGGCTACACCTTC
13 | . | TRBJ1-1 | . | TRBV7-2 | CASSQRGPHAAFF | TGTGCCAGCTCCCAAAGGGGCCCCCATGCAGCTTTCTTT
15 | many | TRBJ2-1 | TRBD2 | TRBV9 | CASSPYSGTNGEQFF | TGTGCCAGCAGCCCTTATTCCGGGACTAACGGTGAGCAGTTCTTC
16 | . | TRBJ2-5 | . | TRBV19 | CASSQPPRTGRGEQYF | TGTGCCAGTAGTCAACCGCCCAGAACAGGGCGAGGGGAGCAGTACTTC
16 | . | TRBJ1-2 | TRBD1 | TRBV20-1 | CSARDRGQGGNYGYTF | TGCAGTGCTAGAGATAGGGGGCAGGGAGGGAACTATGGCTACACCTTC
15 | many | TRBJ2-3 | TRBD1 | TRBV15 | CATSSMTGSTDTQYF | TGTGCCACCAGCAGTATGACAGGGAGCACAGATACGCAGTATTTT
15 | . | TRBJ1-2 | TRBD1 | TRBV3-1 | CASSQDTGVNYGYTF | TGTGCCAGCAGCCAAGACACAGGGGTTAACTATGGCTACACCTTC
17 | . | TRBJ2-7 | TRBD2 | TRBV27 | CASSRVPAPGLAYEQYF | TGTGCCAGCAGCCGGGTTCCAGCCCCGGGACTAGCCTACGAGCAGTACTTC
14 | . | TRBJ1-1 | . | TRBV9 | CASSVEVSGRAAFF | TGTGCCAGCAGCGTAGAGGTATCAGGGAGGGCCGCTTTCTTT
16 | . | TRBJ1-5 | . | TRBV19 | CASSIKAYQPYQPQHF | TGTGCCAGTAGTATCAAGGCCTATCAACCGTATCAGCCCCAGCATTTT
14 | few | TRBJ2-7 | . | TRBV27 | CASSFSQGGGEQYF | TGTGCCAGCAGTTTTAGTCAGGGGGGGGGCGAGCAGTACTTC
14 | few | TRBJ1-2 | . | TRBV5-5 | CASSNRNLNYGYTF | TGTGCCAGCAGCAACAGGAACTTAAACTATGGCTACACCTTC
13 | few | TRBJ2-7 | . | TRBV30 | CAWSLGGTYEQYF | TGTGCCTGGAGTCTTGGGGGGACCTACGAGCAGTACTTC
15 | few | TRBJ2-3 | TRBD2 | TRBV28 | CASSLIAGVGDTQYF | TGTGCCAGCAGTTTGATAGCGGGAGTAGGAGATACGCAGTATTTT
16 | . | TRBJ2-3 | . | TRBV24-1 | CATSDPRDLGPDTQYF | TGTGCCACCAGTGATCCCAGGGACCTGGGCCCAGATACGCAGTATTTT
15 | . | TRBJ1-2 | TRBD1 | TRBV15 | CATSRDRGPSNGYTF | TGTGCCACCAGCAGGGACAGGGGGCCATCCAACGGCTACACCTTC
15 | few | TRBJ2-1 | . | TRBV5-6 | CAGSLSQGRGDEQFF | TGTGCCGGCAGCTTGTCCCAGGGGCGCGGGGATGAGCAGTTCTTC
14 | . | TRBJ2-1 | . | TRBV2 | CASSQTDRSNEQFF | TGTGCCAGCAGCCAGACCGACAGGTCCAATGAGCAGTTCTTC